This passage covers 19 T cell receptor beta chains from one sample sequenced in a study of blood T cell repertoires in COVID-19. Measured with immunoSEQ multiplex PCR; TCRdb has only the in-frame clones, and not every one. The table includes about 300,000 clones, roughly 85% detected once. The specimen sequenced was peripheral blood. The receptors here all came from a human donor in a cohort sampled during active COVID-19.

This rearrangement joins TRBV18 to TRBJ2-5, with TRBD1 matching 8 bases. The V and J ends lost 0 bases and 5 bases, in that order; junction bases with no gene match: 11. Germline values: CDR1 KGHSH, CDR2 LQKENI. The CDR3 runs to 17 residues. Here the CDR3 reads CASSPPWNRGTFETQYF. CDR3 DNA: TGTGCCAGCTCACCACCGTGGAACAGGGGGACATTCGAGACCCAGTACTTC.

This sequence joins TRBV27 and TRBJ1-6; D is uncertain. This CDR3 has 15 residues. V dropped 4 bases and J dropped 8 bases, with 15 bases sitting between them. Germline V lookup: CDR1 MNHEY, CDR2 SMNVEV (reference sequence). CDR3 loop: CASSSSDNRYSPLHF. CDR3 nucleotides: TGTGCCAGCAGTTCCTCCGATAATCGGTATTCACCCCTCCACTTT.

V is TRBV3-1 (or the pseudogene TRBV3-2) and J is TRBJ2-6, with D possibly matching TRBD2 (6 bases). The CDR3 consists of 15 residues. Trimming removed 4 bases at V and 3 bases at J, with 10 bases between. CDR1 is LGHDT, CDR2 YNNKEL, per germline (reference sequence). The CDR3 DNA is TGTGCCAGCAGCCTCCGGGGGAGTGGGGCCAACGTCCTGACTTTC. Amino acid sequence: CASSLRGSGANVLTF.

This chain links TRBV7-9 with TRBJ1-1; D is uncertain. Deletions cut 1 base from V and 5 bases from J, with 5 bases between. The germline V gene has CDR1 SEHNR and CDR2 FQNEAQ (reference sequence). The CDR3 contains 12 residues. The DNA for the CDR3 is TGTGCCAGCAGCTTAGTACAGACTGAAGCTTTCTTT. This gives the protein CASSLVQTEAFF.

This sequence joins TRBV12-3 or TRBV12-4 and TRBJ1-1; D gene ambiguous. Trimming left V 3 bases short and J 1 base short, with 6 bases between. There are 13 residues in the CDR3. CDR3 nucleotides: TGTGCCAGCAGTTTCTCCGGGAACACTGAAGCTTTCTTT. Its translation: CASSFSGNTEAFF.

The rearrangement links TRBV5-1 to TRBJ2-1, with 7 nucleotides matching TRBD2. J was trimmed by 9 bases and V by 2 bases; bases with no gene match: 2. The CDR3 runs 12 residues. Germline V CDR1 and CDR2: SGHRS, YFSETQ. The CDR3 sequence: CASSLAGFEQFF. CDR3 DNA: TGCGCCAGCAGCTTAGCGGGATTTGAGCAGTTCTTC. Together with reference TRBV5-1 and TRBJ2-1, the CDR3 gives the full variable domain: KAGVTQTPRYLIKTRGQQVTLSCSPISGHRSVSWYQQTPGQGLQFLFEYFSETQRNKGNFPGRFSGRQFSNSRSEMNVSTLELGDSALYLCASSLAGFEQFFGPGTRLTVL.

The chain recombines TRBV2 with TRBJ2-6; 7 positions match TRBD2. The CDR3 extends over 19 amino acids. J gave up 0 bases and V 3 bases, and 11 bases lay outside the gene matches. Germline lookup yields CDR1 SNHLY and CDR2 FYNNEI. The CDR3 loop reads CASSEAASGISSGANVLTF. CDR3 bases: TGTGCCAGCAGTGAGGCGGCCAGCGGGATCAGCTCTGGGGCCAACGTCCTGACTTTC.

V and J are TRBV3-1 (or the pseudogene TRBV3-2) and TRBJ2-5, with D tentatively TRBD2 (5 bases). V lost 2 bases, J lost 2 bases, and 9 bases lay in between. Per germline, CDR1 LGHDT and CDR2 YNNKEL (reference sequence). This CDR3 is 14 amino acids long. CDR3 amino acids: CASSQFSGQETQYF. DNA for the CDR3: TGTGCCAGCAGCCAATTCAGCGGACAAGAGACCCAGTACTTC.

The rearrangement uses TRBV7-2 and TRBJ2-5, with 11 bases aligning to TRBD1. V lost 5 bases and J lost 3; bases outside the gene matches: 5. The CDR3 has 15 amino acids. Germline loops: CDR1 SGHTA, CDR2 FQGNSA. CDR3 loop: CASSTRTGGEETQYF. DNA of the CDR3: TGTGCCAGCAGCACAAGGACAGGGGGCGAAGAGACCCAGTACTTC.

The genes are TRBV3-1 (or the pseudogene TRBV3-2) and TRBJ2-1; D gene ambiguous. Germline V gives CDR1 LGHDT, CDR2 YNNKEL (reference sequence). This CDR3 has 15 residues. The V gene lost 0 bases and the J gene lost 1 base, with 7 bases spanning the gap. The CDR3 spells CASSQESLSYNEQFF. CDR3 DNA: TGTGCCAGCAGCCAAGAGTCGTTGTCCTACAATGAGCAGTTCTTC.

The chain joins TRBV5-4 to TRBJ2-2; 9 bases map to TRBD1. The V and J ends lost 10 bases and 5 bases, in that order; junction bases with no gene match: 9. This CDR3 has 14 amino acids. Germline-derived CDR1 and CDR2 are SGHNT and YYREEE (reference sequence). This chain's CDR3 is CAGTTGGETGELFF. The CDR3 region has the DNA TGTGCCGGGACAACAGGGGGCGAAACCGGGGAGCTGTTTTTT.

This chain joins TRBV28 and TRBJ1-2; D gene unclear. Trimming shortened V by 10 bases and J by 5 bases, and 14 bases separated the two germline ends. Germline V CDR1 and CDR2: MDHEN, SYDVKM. This CDR3 is 12 amino acids long. CDR3 sequence reads: CAISGSAYGYTF. The CDR3 nucleotides are TGTGCCATTAGCGGGTCAGCATATGGCTACACCTTC.

This clone occurred many times. V is TRBV7-2 and J is TRBJ2-5; 9 bases agree with TRBD2. This CDR3 has 15 amino acids. Trimming cost V 4 bases and J 5 bases; bases outside gene matches: 8. CDR1 is SGHTA and CDR2 is FQGNSA in the germline V gene. The DNA of the CDR3 is TGTGCCAGCAGCTCCCACCTAGCGGGGAGGGAGACCCAGTACTTC. Amino acid sequence: CASSSHLAGRETQYF. Combining the CDR3 with reference TRBV7-2 and TRBJ2-5 gives the whole variable domain GAGVSQSPSNKVTEKGKDVELRCDPISGHTALYWYRQSLGQGLEFLIYFQGNSAPDKSGLPSDRFSAERTGGSVSTLTIQRTQQEDSAVYLCASSSHLAGRETQYFGPGTRLLVL.

The chain couples TRBV25-1 to TRBJ1-3; D call uncertain. Looked up from germline, CDR1 is MGHDK and CDR2 is SYGVNS. The CDR3 covers 14 residues. V lost 6 bases, J lost 0 bases, and 9 bases lay in between. CDR3 bases: TGTGCCAGCAGCACTATCAGCTCTGGAAACACCATATATTTT. Amino acid sequence: CASSTISSGNTIYF.

The chain couples TRBV6-2 or TRBV6-3 to TRBJ2-1; D is unclear. This CDR3 region has 13 residues. V was trimmed by 0 bases and J by 4 bases, leaving 4 bases between them. CDR1 is MNHEY, CDR2 SVGEGT, per germline. This CDR3 reads CASSYSSYNEQFF. CDR3 bases: TGTGCCAGCAGTTACTCGAGTTACAATGAGCAGTTCTTC.

This clone has just one count. V gene TRBV7-9 combines with J gene TRBJ2-1; D unclear. The V gene lost 0 bases and the J gene lost 0 bases, with 6 bases spanning the gap. The germline V gene has CDR1 SEHNR and CDR2 FQNEAQ (reference sequence). This CDR3 comprises 15 residues. This CDR3 is CASSLATYSYNEQFF. CDR3 sequence (DNA): TGTGCCAGCAGCTTAGCAACCTACTCCTACAATGAGCAGTTCTTC.

The J gene is TRBJ2-3, the V gene TRBV28; a weak D match, TRBD1 (5 bases). V was pared by 10 bases and J by 0 bases, with 14 bases between. Per germline, CDR1 MDHEN and CDR2 SYDVKM. The CDR3 length is 14 residues. Here the CDR3 reads CATNDRPSTDTQYF. In nucleotides, the CDR3 is TGTGCCACCAACGACAGACCTAGCACAGATACGCAGTATTTT.

The chain carries TRBV3-1 (or the pseudogene TRBV3-2) and TRBJ2-3; D gene uncertain. V was clipped by 0 bases and J by 9 bases, with 10 bases between them. The CDR3 is 13 amino acids. Germline V gene sequence: CDR1 LGHDT, CDR2 YNNKEL (reference sequence). CDR3 coding DNA: TGTGCCAGCAGCCAAGAGCCGGCGAGGACGCAGTATTTT. The encoded protein is CASSQEPARTQYF.

This sequence joins TRBV18 and TRBJ1-3; the D gene is possibly TRBD1 (5 bases). Looked up from germline, CDR1 is KGHSH and CDR2 is LQKENI. This CDR3 is built from 17 residues. Trimming took 2 bases from V and 0 from J, leaving 14 bases between them. The CDR3 bases are TGTGCCAGCTCACCAACGCAGGGCGATAGCTCTGGAAACACCATATATTTT. It specifies CASSPTQGDSSGNTIYF.